The sequence of this TCR beta chain was determined in a study of lymphopenia after photon versus proton radiotherapy. Note on this clone: Its antigen is currently unknown.

The CDR3 is made up of 17 amino acids. V lost 6 bases, J lost 1 base, and 19 bases lay in between. The V gene's germline CDR1 is LNHNV and CDR2 YYDKDF (reference sequence). Method: immunoSEQ multiplex PCR; TCRdb's copy keeps in-frame clones and lacks some. The table lists roughly 4,500 clones, around two thirds of them singletons. Findings of the study overall: Under photons, naive T cells and diversity fell while effector/memory populations rose. After the lymphocyte nadir, photon-treated repertoires showed oligoclonal expansion, especially of CD8+ Temra cells.

This chain links TRBV15 with TRBJ2-1; TRBD1 or TRBD2 may be the D gene (5 bases each). The sequenced sample was peripheral blood, obtained from a patient treated with proton-based radiotherapy. The source of this sequence is a man older than 75 with esophageal cancer. The CDR3 DNA is TGTGCCACCAGACTCCGGGTGGGGGAGAAGTCCTACAATGAGCAGTTCTTC. This codes for CATRLRVGEKSYNEQFF.